This T cell receptor beta chain was recorded in a study of T cells in Graves' hyperthyroidism and ophthalmopathy. Patients with uncontrolled infections, other autoimmune diseases, pregnancy or lactation were excluded. Orbital computed tomography and thyroid ultrasound, together with serum TRAb and thyroxine and clinical symptoms, were used for diagnoses. Amplification yielded TCR beta CDR3 regions, with RNA transcripts as the source. A first-round RT-PCR of the TCR CDR3 used the HTBI primer set. TCRdb re-analysed the multiplex PCR reads in MiXCR, keeping a single row per CDR3 protein. This table holds 300,000 to 400,000 distinct CDR3 sequences, around 23% found once. There are many counts of this clonotype. Germline CDR1 MNHNS, CDR2 SASEGT. V lost 6 bases and J 3 bases, leaving 6 bases between the germline ends. The CDR3 contains 13 residues.

The sequenced sample consisted of blood. This sequence originates from a woman in her forties or fifties with Graves' hyperthyroidism. The gene calls are TRBV6-1 and TRBJ2-6; D remains ambiguous. The CDR3 DNA follows: TGTGCCAGCAGCGGGTTTGGGGCCAACGTCCTGACTTTC. Protein product: CASSGFGANVLTF.